This T cell receptor beta chain was captured by sequencing in a study of vaccination and CD4 T cells after COVID-19. Study details: The post-COVID sampling time was a median around 91 days after diagnosis, ranging from 35 to 161.

The Oncomine TCR Beta short-read assay sequenced DNA from cultured CD4+ T cells. A single record per CDR3 protein comes from TCRdb applying MiXCR to the PCR reads. The sample has approximately 15,000 distinct CDR3 sequences, around 50% seen once; the top ten hold about 9.4%. Only a few counts were recorded for this clonotype. Its matching antigen is unknown. Treatment specified: roughly 10-day PBMC culture with coronavirus spike peptide pools or control peptides (ViraFEST assay). There are 19 residues in the CDR3. CDR1 SNHLY and CDR2 FYNNEI come from the germline V gene. The V and J ends lost 2 bases and 1 base, in that order; junction bases with no gene match: 13.

This receptor was identified in a human donor who had recovered from COVID-19. This sequence joins TRBV2 and TRBJ2-7; 11 bases align to TRBD2. The sample comprised CD4+ T cells from blood, cultured in vitro. The DNA for the CDR3 is TGTGCCAGCAGTGAACCCCCCGGTAGTAGCGGGAGGGGGTCCTACGAGCAGTACTTC. This sequence encodes CASSEPPGSSGRGSYEQYF.